The rows below give T cell receptor beta chains drawn from one sample of a study of blood T cell repertoires in COVID-19. Sequenced by immunoSEQ multiplex PCR; TCRdb stores in-frame clones only, minus some. The data contain 150,000 to 200,000 clones, about 83% of them seen just once; the ten biggest clones take up over 3.5%. The sequencing input was peripheral blood. These receptors were obtained from a man aged 18 to 29 with active or convalescent COVID-19. Both conserved end residues are part of each CDR3. Each record gives: CDR3 DNA, CDR3 protein, D gene, clone size, J gene, V gene. The D gene is left open where the match is weak. Expanded clones get a size class; other rows say once, few or many, or leave the size out.

TGTGCCAGCAGCTTATGGGACAGGGGAAGTGGCTACACCTTC,CASSLWDRGSGYTF,TRBD1,NA,TRBJ1-2,TRBV11-1
TGTGCCAGCAGCTCAAACAGGGTCCCTGGGGCCAACGTCCTGACTTTC,CASSSNRVPGANVLTF,NA,NA,TRBJ2-6,TRBV7-2
TGTGCCATCAGCGCAACAGGGGGAGGGACTGAAGCTTTCTTT,CAISATGGGTEAFF,TRBD1,NA,TRBJ1-1,TRBV10-3
TGCAGTGCTAGTAATTTGGGCCCACTCTCTGGAAACACCATATATTTT,CSASNLGPLSGNTIYF,NA,NA,TRBJ1-3,TRBV20-1
TGTGCCAGCAGCAGCCCGGAGGATTCACCCCTCCACTTT,CASSSPEDSPLHF,NA,once,TRBJ1-6,TRBV6-1
TGTGCCAGCAGCTCACAGACTAGCGGGAGAGATGAGCAGTACTTC,CASSSQTSGRDEQYF,TRBD2,NA,TRBJ2-7,TRBV7-9
TGTGCCAGCAGTTACCATACCTGGGAGGCACCCCTCCACTTT,CASSYHTWEAPLHF,NA,NA,TRBJ1-6,TRBV6-5
TGTGCCAGCCAATACTACCCAGATACGCAGTATTTT,CASQYYPDTQYF,NA,NA,TRBJ2-3,TRBV12-3/TRBV12-4
TGTGCCAGCAGGGGAGGGGATGAGGAGACCCAGTACTTC,CASRGGDEETQYF,TRBD2,NA,TRBJ2-5,TRBV11-3
TGCGCCAGCAGCTGGGCCCCCGGGGATACTGAAGCTTTCTTT,CASSWAPGDTEAFF,NA,NA,TRBJ1-1,TRBV5-1
TGTGCCAGCAGCTCCGGGACTTTTAACACAGATACGCAGTATTTT,CASSSGTFNTDTQYF,NA,NA,TRBJ2-3,TRBV6-5
TGTGCCAGCAGTTATCCGGACAGCAATGAAAAACTGTTTTTT,CASSYPDSNEKLFF,NA,NA,TRBJ1-4,TRBV6-5
TGCGCCAGCAGTATCACAGGGTATAATCAGCCCCAGCATTTT,CASSITGYNQPQHF,NA,once,TRBJ1-5,TRBV10-2
TGTGCCTGGAGTGTGACAGGGGGCGGTGAAAAACTGTTTTTT,CAWSVTGGGEKLFF,TRBD1,NA,TRBJ1-4,TRBV30
TGTGCCAGCAAAACGGGGATTACTAACTATGGCTACACCTTC,CASKTGITNYGYTF,NA,NA,TRBJ1-2,TRBV2
TGTGCCAGCACCGGGACAGTCGACGATTTGGACGGCTACACCTTC,CASTGTVDDLDGYTF,TRBD1,NA,TRBJ1-2,TRBV5-4
TGCGCCAGCAGCTTGGAATCGGGTTCTGGAAACACCATATATTTT,CASSLESGSGNTIYF,NA,NA,TRBJ1-3,TRBV5-1
TGTGCCAGCAGTTTACGGTTAACACAGGGTGTAAGGGAAAAACTGTTTTTT,CASSLRLTQGVREKLFF,NA,NA,TRBJ1-4,TRBV27
TGTGCCAGCAGCCAAGGGGGGACAGGGGGCGTTTCACCCCTCCACTTT,CASSQGGTGGVSPLHF,TRBD1,once,TRBJ1-6,TRBV3-1/TRBV3-2
TGTGCCAGCAGCTTGGGGACAGGGGAGTTTAATCAGCCCCAGCATTTT,CASSLGTGEFNQPQHF,TRBD1,NA,TRBJ1-5,TRBV5-4
TGTGCCAGCAGCTTGGGTCCCCATTCGCTAGACAGGGAAATCAATCAGCCCCAGCATTTT,CASSLGPHSLDREINQPQHF,TRBD1,NA,TRBJ1-5,TRBV5-4
TGTGCCAGCAGCCAACAGGGGGCCGGGGAGCTGTTTTTT,CASSQQGAGELFF,TRBD1,NA,TRBJ2-2,TRBV3-1/TRBV3-2
TGTGCCAGCAGCGAAGGACAGGGCCGCAATCAGCCCCAGCATTTT,CASSEGQGRNQPQHF,TRBD1,NA,TRBJ1-5,TRBV13
TGTGCCTGGAGTCGCCTGGGGCAGAAAAATTCACCCCTCCACTTT,CAWSRLGQKNSPLHF,NA,NA,TRBJ1-6,TRBV30
TGTGCCAGCACGTGGAGGGAGAACTCCTATGGCTACACCTTC,CASTWRENSYGYTF,NA,NA,TRBJ1-2,TRBV2
TGTGCCAGCAGTGAGGAGTTGTTGAACGGAGGACAGCCCCAGCATTTT,CASSEELLNGGQPQHF,NA,NA,TRBJ1-5,TRBV2
TGTGCCAGCACCCCGGGGACAGGGAACAACTATGGCTACACCTTC,CASTPGTGNNYGYTF,TRBD1,few,TRBJ1-2,TRBV4-2
TGTGCCAGCAGCTTCGTAGCCAGGGGTTCGGACGGCTACACCTTC,CASSFVARGSDGYTF,NA,NA,TRBJ1-2,TRBV5-6
TGTGCCAGCAGTAACCCAGGGTCTAGAAATGGCTACACCTTC,CASSNPGSRNGYTF,NA,few,TRBJ1-2,TRBV6-5
TGTGCCAGCAGCTTAGGCACAGGGGTTGGGGAAAAACTGTTTTTT,CASSLGTGVGEKLFF,TRBD1,NA,TRBJ1-4,TRBV11-2
TGTGCCAGCAGCCTAGCGGGAAACTCTGGGGCCAACGTCCTGACTTTC,CASSLAGNSGANVLTF,TRBD2,NA,TRBJ2-6,TRBV5-4
TGCGCCAGCAGCCAAGAACAGGATGAGGTGAAGCCCCAGCATTTT,CASSQEQDEVKPQHF,NA,NA,TRBJ1-5,TRBV4-1